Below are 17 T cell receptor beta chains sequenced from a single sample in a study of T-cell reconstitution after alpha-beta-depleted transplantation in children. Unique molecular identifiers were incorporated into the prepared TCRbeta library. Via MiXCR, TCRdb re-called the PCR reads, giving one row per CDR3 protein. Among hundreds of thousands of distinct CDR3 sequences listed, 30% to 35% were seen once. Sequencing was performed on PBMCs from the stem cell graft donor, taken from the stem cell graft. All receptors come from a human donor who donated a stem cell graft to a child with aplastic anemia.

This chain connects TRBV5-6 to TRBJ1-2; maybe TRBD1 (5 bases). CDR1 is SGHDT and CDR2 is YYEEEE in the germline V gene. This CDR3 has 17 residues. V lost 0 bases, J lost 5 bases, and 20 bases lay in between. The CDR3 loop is CASSLVTRDRGSYGYTF. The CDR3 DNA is TGTGCCAGCAGCTTGGTAACGCGGGACCGAGGGAGTTATGGCTACACCTTC. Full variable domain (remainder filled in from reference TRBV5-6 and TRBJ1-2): DAGVTQSPTHLIKTRGQQVTLRCSPKSGHDTVSWYQQALGQGPQFIFQYYEEEERQRGNFPDRFSGHQFPNYSSELNVNALLLGDSALYLCASSLVTRDRGSYGYTFGSGTRLTVV.

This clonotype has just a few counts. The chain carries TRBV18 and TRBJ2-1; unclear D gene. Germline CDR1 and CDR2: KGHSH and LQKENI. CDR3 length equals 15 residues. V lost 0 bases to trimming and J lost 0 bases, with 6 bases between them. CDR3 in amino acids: CASSPPWGSYNEQFF. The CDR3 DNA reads TGTGCCAGCTCACCACCCTGGGGCTCCTACAATGAGCAGTTCTTC.

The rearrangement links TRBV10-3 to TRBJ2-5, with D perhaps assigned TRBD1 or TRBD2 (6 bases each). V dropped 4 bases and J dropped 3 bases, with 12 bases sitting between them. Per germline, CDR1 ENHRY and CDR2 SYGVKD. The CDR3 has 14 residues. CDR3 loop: CAISVGGAEETQYF. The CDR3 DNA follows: TGTGCCATCAGTGTGGGGGGCGCAGAAGAGACCCAGTACTTC.

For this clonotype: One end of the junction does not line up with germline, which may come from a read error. The DNA for the CDR3 is TGCAGTCTTCCTAGGGAAATGTCGTTGATTTTT. Translation: CSLPREMSLIF. This chain connects TRBV20-1 to TRBJ1-4; the D is unclear. Germline loops: CDR1 DFQATT, CDR2 SNEGSKA (reference sequence). The CDR3 consists of 11 residues.

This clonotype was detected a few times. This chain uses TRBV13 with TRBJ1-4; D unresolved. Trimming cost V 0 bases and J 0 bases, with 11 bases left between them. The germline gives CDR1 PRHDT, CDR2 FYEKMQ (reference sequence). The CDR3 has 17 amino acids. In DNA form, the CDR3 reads TGTGCCAGCAGCTTAGGCCTAATGGATGCAACTAATGAAAAACTGTTTTTT. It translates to CASSLGLMDATNEKLFF.

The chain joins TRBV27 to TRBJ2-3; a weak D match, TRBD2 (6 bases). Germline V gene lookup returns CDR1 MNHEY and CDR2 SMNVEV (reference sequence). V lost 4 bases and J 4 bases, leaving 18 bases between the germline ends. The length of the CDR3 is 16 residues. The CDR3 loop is CASSSRLERSPDTQYF. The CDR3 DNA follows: TGTGCCAGCAGTTCTCGACTAGAACGAAGCCCAGATACGCAGTATTTT.

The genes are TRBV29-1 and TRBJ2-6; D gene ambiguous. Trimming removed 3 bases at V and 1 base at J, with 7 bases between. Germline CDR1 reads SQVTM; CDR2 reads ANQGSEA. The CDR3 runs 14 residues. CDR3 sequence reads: CSVDERSGANVLTF. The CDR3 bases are TGCAGCGTTGATGAGAGGTCTGGGGCCAACGTCCTGACTTTC. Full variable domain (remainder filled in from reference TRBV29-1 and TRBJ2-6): SAVISQKPSRDICQRGTSLTIQCQVDSQVTMMFWYRQQPGQSLTLIATANQGSEATYESGFVIDKFPISRPNLTFSTLTVSNMSPEDSSIYLCSVDERSGANVLTFGAGSRLTVL.

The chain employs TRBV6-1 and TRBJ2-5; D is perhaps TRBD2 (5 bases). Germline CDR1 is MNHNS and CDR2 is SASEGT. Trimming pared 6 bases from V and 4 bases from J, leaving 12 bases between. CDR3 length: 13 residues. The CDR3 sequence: CASRLWRTETQYF. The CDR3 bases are TGTGCCAGCAGGCTCTGGAGGACAGAGACCCAGTACTTC.

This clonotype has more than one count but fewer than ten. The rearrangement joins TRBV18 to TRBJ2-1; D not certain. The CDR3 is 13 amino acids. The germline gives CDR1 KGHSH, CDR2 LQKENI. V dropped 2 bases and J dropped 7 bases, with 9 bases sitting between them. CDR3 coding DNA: TGTGCCAGCTCACCAAACGATAAGAATGAGCAGTTCTTC. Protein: CASSPNDKNEQFF.

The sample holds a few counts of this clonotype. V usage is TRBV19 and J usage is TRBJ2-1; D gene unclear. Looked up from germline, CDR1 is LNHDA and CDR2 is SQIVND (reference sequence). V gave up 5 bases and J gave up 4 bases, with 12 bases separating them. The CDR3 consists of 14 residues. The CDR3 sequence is CASSSPPGYNEQFF. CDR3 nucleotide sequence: TGTGCCAGTAGTTCCCCGCCAGGTTACAATGAGCAGTTCTTC.

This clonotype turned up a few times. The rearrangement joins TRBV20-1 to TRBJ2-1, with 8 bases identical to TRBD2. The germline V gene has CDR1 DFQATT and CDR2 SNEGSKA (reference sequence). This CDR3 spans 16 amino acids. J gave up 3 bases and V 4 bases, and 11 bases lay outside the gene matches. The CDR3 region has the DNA TGCAGTGCTAATCCGGGGCGGGGGGCTTACTACAATGAGCAGTTCTTC. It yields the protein CSANPGRGAYYNEQFF.

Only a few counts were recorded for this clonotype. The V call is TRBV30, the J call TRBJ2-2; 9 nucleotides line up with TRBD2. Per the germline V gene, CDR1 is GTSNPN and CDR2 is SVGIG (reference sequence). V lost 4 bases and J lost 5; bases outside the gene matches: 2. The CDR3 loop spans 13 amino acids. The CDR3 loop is CAWKAGGTGELFF. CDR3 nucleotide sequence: TGTGCCTGGAAGGCGGGAGGGACCGGGGAGCTGTTTTTT.

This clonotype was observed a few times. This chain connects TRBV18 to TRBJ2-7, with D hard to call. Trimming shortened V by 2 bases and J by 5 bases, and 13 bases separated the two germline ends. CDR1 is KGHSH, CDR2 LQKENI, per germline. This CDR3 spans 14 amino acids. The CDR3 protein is CASSPFLQTDEQYF. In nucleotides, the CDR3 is TGTGCCAGCTCACCATTTCTGCAGACGGACGAGCAGTACTTC.

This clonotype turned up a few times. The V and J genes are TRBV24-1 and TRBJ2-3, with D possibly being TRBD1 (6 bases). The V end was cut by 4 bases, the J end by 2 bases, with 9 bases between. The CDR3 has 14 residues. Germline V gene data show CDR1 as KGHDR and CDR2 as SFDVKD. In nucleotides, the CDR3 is TGTGCCACCAGTGAGCAGGGGATCACAGATACGCAGTATTTT. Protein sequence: CATSEQGITDTQYF.

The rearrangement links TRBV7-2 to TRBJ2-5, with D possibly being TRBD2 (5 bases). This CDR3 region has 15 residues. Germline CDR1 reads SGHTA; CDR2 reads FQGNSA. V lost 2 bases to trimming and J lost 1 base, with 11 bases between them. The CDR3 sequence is CASSLFTGSQETQYF. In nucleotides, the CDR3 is TGTGCCAGCAGCTTATTTACGGGGTCCCAAGAGACCCAGTACTTC.

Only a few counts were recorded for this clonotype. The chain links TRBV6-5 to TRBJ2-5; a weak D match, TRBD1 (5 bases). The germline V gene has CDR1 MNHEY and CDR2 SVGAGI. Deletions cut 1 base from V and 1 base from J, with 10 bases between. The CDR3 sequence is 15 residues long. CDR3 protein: CASSYFSTGQETQYF. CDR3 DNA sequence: TGTGCCAGCAGTTACTTTTCTACAGGCCAAGAGACCCAGTACTTC.

Written as DNA, the CDR3 is TGCGCCAGCAGCCAAGATGTGGGAACCTACGAGCAGTACTTC. This sequence encodes CASSQDVGTYEQYF. J is TRBJ2-7 and V is TRBV4-3; D not certain. There are 14 residues in the CDR3. Germline CDR1 and CDR2: LGHNA and YSLEER. V lost 0 bases to trimming and J lost 2 bases, with 8 bases between them.